This TCR beta chain was observed in a study of CD8 T cells in ankylosing spondylitis. The study's findings and limits: In the blood and synovial fluid of reactive arthritis, some motif variants had been previously reported. Significant enrichment of disease-linked clones was reported in matched ankylosing spondylitis synovial fluid. CD8+ by phenotype, disease-linked clones were relatively rare in peripheral blood. A TCR beta motif of roughly 8 highly homologous variants seemed to mark ankylosing spondylitis blood.

Making the TCR beta libraries involved quantitative 5'-RACE with molecular barcodes. TCRdb re-called the 5' RACE reads with MiXCR, one entry per CDR3 protein. The sample carries some 840,000 distinct CDR3 sequences, about 10% recorded once. This clonotype occurred many times. Its antigen is unidentified. This clonotype was obtained from a male donor with ankylosing spondylitis. Material for sequencing was blood, either unsorted or a sorted T cell fraction (not recorded which).

CDR3 protein: CASSLGQLSTNEKLFF. DNA of the CDR3: TGTGCCAGCAGCCTCGGACAGCTCTCAACTAATGAAAAACTGTTTTTT. The chain couples TRBV7-2 to TRBJ1-4, with TRBD1 as a possible D gene (6 bases). This CDR3 is built from 16 residues. The V gene lost 5 bases and the J gene lost 0 bases, with 13 bases spanning the gap. Germline CDR1 and CDR2: SGHTA and FQGNSA.